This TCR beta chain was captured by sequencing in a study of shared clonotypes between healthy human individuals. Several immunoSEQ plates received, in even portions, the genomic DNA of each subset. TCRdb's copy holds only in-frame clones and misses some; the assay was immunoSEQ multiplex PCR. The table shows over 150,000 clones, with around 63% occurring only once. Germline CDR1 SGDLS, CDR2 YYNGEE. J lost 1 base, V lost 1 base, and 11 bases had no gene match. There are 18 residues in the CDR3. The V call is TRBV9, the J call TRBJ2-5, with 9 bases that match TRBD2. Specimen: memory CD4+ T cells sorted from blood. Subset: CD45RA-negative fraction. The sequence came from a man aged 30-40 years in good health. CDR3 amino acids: CASSVLYGGGGIQETQYF. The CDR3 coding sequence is TGTGCCAGCAGCGTACTTTACGGCGGGGGGGGAATCCAAGAGACCCAGTACTTC.